These 11 T cell receptor beta chains were sequenced from one sample in a study of blood T cell repertoires in COVID-19. The data were produced by immunoSEQ multiplex PCR, yet TCRdb's version contains in-frame clones alone and is incomplete. The sample has approximately 270,000 clones; 70% to 90% are singletons. Specimen: peripheral blood. Receptors originate from a man between 18 and 35 years old with active or convalescent COVID-19.

The rearrangement links TRBV10-1 to TRBJ1-2; TRBD1 is a possible D gene (5 bases). CDR3 length: 18 amino acids. V was trimmed by 8 bases and J by 4 bases, leaving 29 bases between them. CDR1 and CDR2 (germline): WNHNN, SYGVQD (reference sequence). This chain's CDR3 is CASPMGVGGARSVYGYTF. For the CDR3, the DNA is TGCGCCAGCCCGATGGGGGTGGGAGGGGCGCGGTCTGTCTATGGCTACACCTTC.

This chain uses TRBV3-1 (or the pseudogene TRBV3-2) with TRBJ2-1; 9 bases map to TRBD2. The CDR3 totals 16 residues. V lost 0 bases, J lost 4 bases, and 4 bases stayed unmatched. The V gene's germline CDR1 is LGHDT and CDR2 YNNKEL (reference sequence). The CDR3 DNA follows: TGTGCCAGCAGCCAAGATAGGAGCGGGAGGTACAATGAGCAGTTCTTC. Amino acid sequence: CASSQDRSGRYNEQFF.

This clone was seen only a few times. The chain uses TRBV29-1 and TRBJ2-3, with D uncertain. CDR1 is SQVTM, CDR2 ANQGSEA, per germline. There are 14 residues in the CDR3. Trimming shortened V by 3 bases and J by 4 bases, and 14 bases separated the two germline ends. CDR3 residues: CSVDNSISPDTQYF. In nucleotides, the CDR3 is TGCAGCGTTGACAACAGTATTTCCCCAGATACGCAGTATTTT.

DNA of the CDR3: TGTGCTAGTGCCTTAGGGGGGGCGTTTCTCTATGGCTACACCTTC. This encodes CASALGGAFLYGYTF. The chain links TRBV12-5 to TRBJ1-2; maybe TRBD1 (6 bases). Germline CDR1 and CDR2: LGHNT and FRNRAP. The V gene lost 7 bases and the J gene lost 4 bases, with 19 bases spanning the gap. This CDR3 has 15 amino acids.

V is TRBV7-2 and J is TRBJ2-3; 7 bases align to TRBD1. The CDR3 extends over 12 amino acids. With V trimmed by 5 bases and J by 6 bases, 2 bases remained unmatched. Germline V gives CDR1 SGHTA, CDR2 FQGNSA. The CDR3 DNA sequence: TGTGCCAGCAGCCCACAGGGGGATACGCAGTATTTT. This translates into CASSPQGDTQYF.

This chain uses TRBV6-6 with TRBJ2-7; D might be TRBD2 (5 bases). Deletions cut 6 bases from V and 1 base from J, with 16 bases between. Germline-derived CDR1 and CDR2 are MNHNY and SVGAGI (reference sequence). The CDR3 loop spans 15 amino acids. In nucleotides, the CDR3 is TGTGCCAGCAGGCCCTTGGGGAGTGGGTCCTACGAGCAGTACTTC. Translated, it gives CASRPLGSGSYEQYF.

This chain joins TRBV3-1 (or the pseudogene TRBV3-2) and TRBJ2-6, with a possible D match to TRBD2 (6 bases). V dropped 0 bases and J dropped 0 bases, with 21 bases sitting between them. Germline V gene data show CDR1 as LGHDT and CDR2 as YNNKEL (reference sequence). This CDR3 region has 21 residues. This CDR3 is CASSQEGPAGTSSSGANVLTF. CDR3 DNA sequence: TGTGCCAGCAGCCAAGAAGGTCCGGCGGGGACCTCTAGCTCTGGGGCCAACGTCCTGACTTTC.

The J gene is TRBJ2-3, the V gene TRBV5-1, with 7 bases matching TRBD2. The V gene's germline CDR1 is SGHRS and CDR2 YFSETQ. The CDR3 length is 17 residues. Unmatched junction bases numbered 9, after V lost 0 bases and J lost 2 bases. The CDR3 reads CASSLEQLAAHTDTQYF. The CDR3 bases are TGCGCCAGCAGCTTGGAGCAGCTAGCGGCTCACACAGATACGCAGTATTTT.

The chain carries TRBV2 and TRBJ1-2; D gene uncertain. The CDR3 runs 12 residues. V shed 6 bases and J shed 6 bases, with 11 bases lying between them. Germline V CDR1 and CDR2: SNHLY, FYNNEI. CDR3: CASRYINHGYTF. The CDR3 bases are TGTGCCAGCAGGTACATAAACCATGGCTACACCTTC.

The chain couples TRBV10-3 to TRBJ1-6, with D perhaps matching TRBD1 (6 bases). Germline V gives CDR1 ENHRY, CDR2 SYGVKD. CDR3 length equals 14 residues. The CDR3 spells CASRGASYNSPLHF. CDR3 DNA: TGTGCTTCGCGGGGGGCCAGCTATAATTCACCCCTCCACTTT.

This chain uses TRBV27 with TRBJ2-7, with D unclear. Trimming removed 3 bases at V and 2 bases at J, with 8 bases between. The CDR3 has 13 amino acids. In germline, CDR1 is MNHEY, CDR2 SMNVEV (reference sequence). This chain's CDR3 is CASSLGPAYEQYF. CDR3 DNA sequence: TGTGCCAGCAGTTTGGGCCCAGCCTACGAGCAGTACTTC.